Listed below are T cell receptor beta chains from one sample, sequenced in a study of PD-1 blockade in classical Hodgkin lymphoma. Method: immunoSEQ multiplex PCR; TCRdb's copy keeps in-frame clones and lacks some. The sample consists of around 40,000 clones, 78% of them appearing once. The sample here was peripheral blood mononuclear cells (PBMCs), taken at baseline. These receptors originate from a human donor with classical Hodgkin lymphoma. The CDR3 runs from the conserved cysteine through the conserved F or W. The D gene is left open where the match is weak. Clone size is shown for a subset of rows, as once, few, many or a class of expanded clone.

NA	TRBV9	18	TRBJ1-1	TRBD1	TGTGCCAGCAGCGTAAATCCCCTGGCCTACACACAGGGGACTGAAGCTTTCTTT	CASSVNPLAYTQGTEAFF
NA	TRBV7-2	15	TRBJ2-3	NA	TGTGCCAGCAGCCCAAACGTTAGGGCCCCAGATACGCAGTATTTT	CASSPNVRAPDTQYF
NA	TRBV9	14	TRBJ2-7	TRBD1	TGTGCCAGCAGCGGCAAGGACAGGTTCCACGAGCAGTACTTC	CASSGKDRFHEQYF
NA	TRBV6-5	13	TRBJ1-5	NA	TGTGCCAGCAGTACATCTACGGGGCAGCCCCAGCATTTT	CASSTSTGQPQHF
NA	TRBV7-2	14	TRBJ1-2	TRBD1	TGTGCCAGCAGCTTGGACAGGGCAAGGAATGGCTACACCTTC	CASSLDRARNGYTF
NA	TRBV6-6	12	TRBJ2-7	NA	TGTGCCAGCAGTTACTTCACAGGGGAGCAGTACTTC	CASSYFTGEQYF
NA	TRBV15	15	TRBJ2-7	NA	TGTGCCACCAGCAGAGATCCACACGGCTCCTACGAGCAGTACTTC	CATSRDPHGSYEQYF
NA	TRBV18	13	TRBJ2-5	NA	TGTGCCAGCTCACCACGACTTTCAGAGACCCAGTACTTC	CASSPRLSETQYF
NA	TRBV10-3	18	TRBJ2-7	TRBD2	TGTGCCATCAGTGAGTCGAGGCCCTTAGCGGGGGCCGGCTACGAGCAGTACTTC	CAISESRPLAGAGYEQYF
NA	TRBV7-2	14	TRBJ2-5	NA	TGTGCCAGCAGCAATCCGGCCCTGATGGAGACCCAGTACTTC	CASSNPALMETQYF
once	TRBV5-6	15	TRBJ2-7	TRBD2	TGTGCCAGCAGCTTACTAGCGGGGGGTTCCTACGAGCAGTACTTC	CASSLLAGGSYEQYF
few	TRBV5-4	15	TRBJ1-1	NA	TGTGCCAGCAGCCTTGGTAGGGGCAGAGGGACTGAAGCTTTCTTT	CASSLGRGRGTEAFF
NA	TRBV9	16	TRBJ2-2	NA	TGTGCCAGCAGCGTAGACCCTAGAAGGGACACCGGGGAGCTGTTTTTT	CASSVDPRRDTGELFF
NA	TRBV5-6	16	TRBJ2-2	NA	TGTGCCAGCAGCTTGACGACAAGCGCGAACACCGGGGAGCTGTTTTTT	CASSLTTSANTGELFF
NA	TRBV12-5	11	TRBJ2-2	NA	TGTGCTAGTAGAAAAGACGGGGAGCTGTTTTTT	CASRKDGELFF
NA	TRBV9	16	TRBJ2-2	NA	TGTGCCAGCAGCGTAGCGGGCCAGGGGGGGACCGGGGAGCTGTTTTTT	CASSVAGQGGTGELFF
NA	TRBV7-8	17	TRBJ2-2	TRBD2	TGTGCCAGCAGCGACTGGACTAGCGGGGACCCAGGGGGGGAGCTGTTTTTT	CASSDWTSGDPGGELFF
few	TRBV28	13	TRBJ1-1	NA	TGTGCCAGCAGTTTGGGGACAAGTAATGAAGCTTTCTTT	CASSLGTSNEAFF
NA	TRBV4-3	15	TRBJ1-1	NA	TGCGCCAGCAGCCAAGTAGGGGGAGGGAACACTGAAGCTTTCTTT	CASSQVGGGNTEAFF
once	TRBV29-1	13	TRBJ2-5	NA	TGCAGCGGGAGGTTAGGGGCCCAAGAGACCCAGTACTTC	CSGRLGAQETQYF
few	TRBV9	15	TRBJ1-2	NA	TGTGCCAGCAGCGGAACAGGAGGCACGAACTATGGCTACACCTTC	CASSGTGGTNYGYTF
once	TRBV5-1	13	TRBJ1-6	NA	TGCGCCAGCAGCTTGACCAGATATTCACCCCTCCACTTT	CASSLTRYSPLHF
NA	TRBV4-1	16	TRBJ2-5	TRBD1	TGCGCCAGCAGCCAGCTGGACAGGGGTGGTTTAGAGACCCAGTACTTC	CASSQLDRGGLETQYF
few	TRBV11-2	13	TRBJ2-5	NA	TGTGCCAGCAGTTTTAGGGGGGGGGAGACCCAGTACTTC	CASSFRGGETQYF